The entry that follows covers one TCR beta chain sequence. Its antigen is currently unknown. Losses at the gene ends were 2 bases for V and 8 bases for J; bases not matched to a gene: 4. The CDR3 totals 15 residues. Germline lookup yields CDR1 MGHRA and CDR2 YSYEKL. This sample is drawn from a study of OX40 agonist ivuxolimab in advanced cancers. Study-wide results and limits: In the 0.1-3.0 mg/kg groups, partial responders showed among the lowest expansion.

Method: immunoSEQ multiplex PCR; TCRdb's copy keeps in-frame clones and lacks some. The sample consists of some 94,000 clones, roughly 95% of them appearing once. The source was CD4+ or CD8+ T cells sorted from blood, collected in a trial of the OX40 agonist ivuxolimab. This sequence joins TRBV4-1 and TRBJ2-3, with 13 bases matching TRBD2. The TCR comes from an adult with an advanced solid tumor such as melanoma, head and neck, liver or kidney cancer. The CDR3 nucleotides read TGCGCCAGCAGCCAAACTAGCGGGGGGGCCGGTACGCAGTATTTT. Translating it yields CASSQTSGGAGTQYF.